Below are 21 T cell receptor beta chains sequenced from a single sample in a study of T cell repertoires in cytomegalovirus infection. TCRdb passed the reads through MiXCR, listing each CDR3 protein once. The profile shows 750,000 to 900,000 distinct CDR3 sequences, 25% to 35% of them singletons. The antigens these receptors bind are not known. The sample in question was cultured CD8+ T cells from PBMCs, obtained from culture after CMV antigen stimulation. The receptors were gathered from a human donor in good health (CMV status not recorded). Some clones in this sample may be carry-over from other donors' samples.

This clonotype was detected many times. The chain links TRBV7-8 to TRBJ1-1; D is unresolved. V dropped 3 bases and J dropped 4 bases, with 9 bases sitting between them. The germline CDR1 and CDR2 sequences are SGHVS and FQNEAQ. This CDR3 contains 13 residues. The CDR3 loop is CASSFDGLTEAFF. In nucleotides, the CDR3 is TGTGCCAGCAGCTTTGATGGGCTCACTGAAGCTTTCTTT.

The chain is built from TRBV9 and TRBJ2-3; D may correspond to TRBD1 or TRBD2 (6 bases each). This CDR3 is 16 amino acids long. Per the germline V gene, CDR1 is SGDLS and CDR2 is YYNGEE. Trimming cost V 0 bases and J 0 bases, with 11 bases left between them. The CDR3 coding sequence is TGTGCCAGCAGCGTAGATTCGGGGGCTAGCACAGATACGCAGTATTTT. It specifies CASSVDSGASTDTQYF.

The CDR3 DNA follows: TGTGCCAGTAGTAACTACAGGGCTGAAGCTTTCTTT. Its translation: CASSNYRAEAFF. J is TRBJ1-1 and V is TRBV19, with D possibly matching TRBD1 (6 bases). CDR3 length: 12 amino acids. Trimming cost V 4 bases and J 6 bases, with 9 bases left between them. Germline V gene lookup returns CDR1 LNHDA and CDR2 SQIVND (reference sequence).

A few counts support this clonotype. J is TRBJ2-5 and V is TRBV13, with a tentative D call TRBD2 (6 bases). There are 16 residues in the CDR3. V was pared by 0 bases and J by 3 bases, with 14 bases between. The germline gives CDR1 PRHDT, CDR2 FYEKMQ (reference sequence). As DNA, the CDR3 is TGTGCCAGCAGCTTAGGTTTGGAGACTAGAAAAGAGACCCAGTACTTC. It yields the protein CASSLGLETRKETQYF.

This clonotype was counted between two and nine times. This sequence joins TRBV12-3 or TRBV12-4 and TRBJ1-2; no firm D call. CDR3 length: 13 amino acids. V was pared by 3 bases and J by 8 bases, with 13 bases between. The CDR3 nucleotides read TGTGCCAGCAGTTTCGGCTTTCCGGAGGGCTACACCTTC. It encodes CASSFGFPEGYTF.

This chain links TRBV3-1 with TRBJ2-1; D not certain. The CDR3 extends over 12 amino acids. Trimming pared 3 bases from V and 8 bases from J, leaving 8 bases between. Germline V lookup: CDR1 LGHDT, CDR2 YNNKEL (reference sequence). CDR3 sequence (DNA): TGTGCCAGCAGCCACCGATCGGATGAGCAGTTCTTC. It encodes CASSHRSDEQFF.

This clonotype was counted between two and nine times. The chain uses TRBV6-1 and TRBJ2-5; weak D call: TRBD2 (6 bases). Deletions cut 6 bases from V and 1 base from J, with 12 bases between. CDR3 size: 14 residues. Per the germline V gene, CDR1 is MNHNS and CDR2 is SASEGT. The CDR3 DNA follows: TGTGCCAGCAGGGAGGGACGGTTCCAAGAGACCCAGTACTTC. Translated: CASREGRFQETQYF.

The J gene is TRBJ2-1, the V gene TRBV27; D perhaps matches TRBD2 (6 bases). With 2 bases removed from V and 0 bases from J, the gap between germline ends came to 11 bases. The CDR3 has 16 amino acids. In germline, CDR1 is MNHEY, CDR2 SMNVEV (reference sequence). CDR3 region: CASSLGRGNSYNEQFF. In nucleotides, the CDR3 is TGTGCCAGCAGTTTAGGGCGGGGCAACTCCTACAATGAGCAGTTCTTC.

This clonotype was recorded a few times. V usage is TRBV29-1 and J usage is TRBJ2-1, with D hard to call. V lost 8 bases and J lost 6, with 8 bases in between. CDR3 length: 10 amino acids. Germline lookup yields CDR1 SQVTM and CDR2 ANQGSEA. The CDR3, as DNA: TGCAGCCTCGGTATCAATGAGCAGTTCTTC. This sequence encodes CSLGINEQFF.

This chain joins TRBV19 and TRBJ2-5; D is uncertain. The V gene lost 5 bases and the J gene lost 2 bases, with 12 bases spanning the gap. The CDR3 is 14 amino acids. Looked up from germline, CDR1 is LNHDA and CDR2 is SQIVND (reference sequence). Written as DNA, the CDR3 is TGTGCCAGTAGTTCCCGACGGTATCAAGAGACCCAGTACTTC. Translation gives CASSSRRYQETQYF. The full variable domain, in which reference TRBV19 and TRBJ2-5 provide the parts outside the CDR3, is DGGITQSPKYLFRKEGQNVTLSCEQNLNHDAMYWYRQDPGQGLRLIYYSQIVNDFQKGDIAEGYSVSREKKESFPLTVTSAQKNPTAFYLCASSSRRYQETQYFGPGTRLLVL.

This clonotype showed up many times. The J gene is TRBJ2-1, the V gene TRBV5-4, with 9 positions matching TRBD2. The CDR3 covers 18 residues. Germline CDR1 SGHNT, CDR2 YYREEE (reference sequence). With 4 bases clipped from V and 0 bases from J, the junction kept 11 bases outside the gene matches. The CDR3 loop is CASSPGTSLVSSYNEQFF. The CDR3 region has the DNA TGTGCCAGCAGCCCCGGGACTAGCCTAGTATCCTCCTACAATGAGCAGTTCTTC. The complete variable domain, with remaining parts taken from reference TRBV5-4 and TRBJ2-1, reads ETGVTQSPTHLIKTRGQQVTLRCSSQSGHNTVSWYQQALGQGPQFIFQYYREEENGRGNFPPRFSGLQFPNYSSELNVNALELDDSALYLCASSPGTSLVSSYNEQFFGPGTRLTVL.

This clonotype was recorded a few times. The chain recombines TRBV2 with TRBJ2-1, with 11 bases aligning to TRBD1. The germline V gene has CDR1 SNHLY and CDR2 FYNNEI. V trimming: 8 bases; J trimming: 9 bases; junction bases outside the gene matches: 6. The CDR3 sequence is 13 residues long. Here the CDR3 DNA reads TGTGCCAGCCTAGGACAGGGGGCCCTTGAGCAGTTCTTC. Translating it yields CASLGQGALEQFF. The full variable domain, rest sourced from reference TRBV2 and TRBJ2-1, is EPEVTQTPSHQVTQMGQEVILRCVPISNHLYFYWYRQILGQKVEFLVSFYNNEISEKSEIFDDQFSVERPDGSNFTLKIRSTKLEDSAMYFCASLGQGALEQFFGPGTRLTVL.

This clonotype has ten or more counts. This sequence joins TRBV12-3 or TRBV12-4 and TRBJ1-3; D is ambiguous. The CDR3 has 10 residues. For the CDR3, the DNA is TGTGGAGTCCCTGGAAACACCATATATTTT. It encodes CGVPGNTIYF.

This clonotype has only a few counts. The chain joins TRBV6-1 to TRBJ1-5, with D possibly being TRBD1 (6 bases). The germline gives CDR1 MNHNS, CDR2 SASEGT. Deletions cut 6 bases from V and 6 bases from J, with 9 bases between. The CDR3 totals 12 residues. The CDR3 region has the DNA TGTGCCAGCAGGTCAGGGGTTCAGCCCCAGCATTTT. Its translation is CASRSGVQPQHF.

V and J are TRBV5-1 and TRBJ2-1; 10 nucleotides agree with TRBD1. The V gene end was trimmed by 10 bases and the J gene end by 5 bases; junction bases not matched to a gene: 3. Germline CDR1 is SGHRS and CDR2 is YFSETQ. This CDR3 contains 12 residues. The CDR3: CAGQGDDNEQFF. In nucleotides, the CDR3 is TGCGCCGGACAGGGGGACGACAATGAGCAGTTCTTC.

The rearrangement uses TRBV3-1 and TRBJ1-1, with a tentative D call TRBD1 (6 bases). The CDR3 runs to 16 residues. Germline V lookup: CDR1 LGHDT, CDR2 YNNKEL (reference sequence). V shed 4 bases and J shed 6 bases, with 21 bases lying between them. The CDR3 protein is CASSRSGTYVAPEAFF. Written as DNA, the CDR3 is TGTGCCAGCAGCCGCTCCGGGACATACGTAGCGCCTGAAGCTTTCTTT.

This clonotype was counted a few times. The V gene is TRBV10-3, the J gene TRBJ1-2; D possibly corresponds to TRBD1 (5 bases). Trimming removed 6 bases at V and 10 bases at J, with 18 bases between. The CDR3 length is 13 residues. Germline lookup yields CDR1 ENHRY and CDR2 SYGVKD. The CDR3 here is CAIRGEDGSDYTF. CDR3 nucleotides: TGTGCCATCAGGGGGGAGGACGGTTCTGACTACACCTTC.

The gene calls are TRBV4-1 and TRBJ2-1; the match to TRBD2 covers 7 bases. The CDR3 totals 14 residues. The germline CDR1 and CDR2 sequences are MGHRA and YSYEKL. The V segment lost 10 bases and the J segment 0 bases; nucleotides outside the gene matches: 6. The CDR3 protein is CATQGGSSYNEQFF. CDR3 nucleotide sequence: TGCGCCACCCAAGGCGGGAGCTCCTACAATGAGCAGTTCTTC.

In this sample, this clonotype turned up a few times. The chain combines TRBV5-6 with TRBJ2-3, with D hard to call. Trimming left V 6 bases short and J 0 bases short, with 8 bases between. The V gene's germline CDR1 is SGHDT and CDR2 YYEEEE. The CDR3 extends over 13 amino acids. The CDR3 DNA is TGTGCCAGCACCCCCCGGAGCACAGATACGCAGTATTTT. Its translation: CASTPRSTDTQYF.

This clonotype was recorded a few times. The chain links TRBV2 to TRBJ2-7; 10 nucleotides line up with TRBD2. CDR1 is SNHLY, CDR2 FYNNEI, per germline. The V segment lost 5 bases and the J segment 3 bases; nucleotides outside the gene matches: 13. The CDR3 contains 17 residues. For the CDR3, the DNA is TGTGCCAGCAGTACCCCTAGCGGGGGACCGGGATACTACGAGCAGTACTTC. Its translation is CASSTPSGGPGYYEQYF.

This clonotype has more than one count but fewer than ten. The chain uses TRBV12-3 or TRBV12-4 and TRBJ1-2; D is unresolved. The CDR3 runs to 13 residues. The ends were cut back, 2 bases at V and 5 bases at J, with 9 bases in the middle. The CDR3, as DNA: TGTGCCAGCAGTTTAAATCAGGTTTATGGCTACACCTTC. It encodes CASSLNQVYGYTF.